This TCR beta chain appears in the sequencing data of a study of identical twins. Trimming removed 2 bases from V and 8 bases from J, with 15 bases in between. This CDR3 spans 14 amino acids. This clonotype came up many times. Using its own MiXCR run on the 5' RACE reads, TCRdb lists one record per CDR3 protein. This repertoire shows some 630,000 distinct CDR3 sequences, about 7.6% found once; its top ten account for roughly 1.6%. These same records also appear under a second study, on yellow fever vaccine responses in identical twins.

Sequences were obtained from PBMCs. J is TRBJ1-2 and V is TRBV12-3 or TRBV12-4; D might be TRBD1 (6 bases). This TCR was recovered from a woman under 30 in good health. The CDR3 DNA reads TGTGCCAGCAGTTTAACGTTACAGGGTCTAGGCTACACCTTC. It is translated as CASSLTLQGLGYTF.